Listed below are T cell receptor beta chains from one sample, sequenced in a study of T cell responses to AZD1222 COVID-19 vaccine. Assay used: immunoSEQ multiplex PCR; TCRdb lists only in-frame clones, some missing. Counted here are about 140,000 clones, 85% to 95% occurring once; the ten biggest clones make up more than 10%. Specimen: peripheral blood, collected after recovery from COVID-19. The receptors were gathered from an adult who had recovered from COVID-19. Both conserved end residues are part of each CDR3. The order of the fields is D gene, clone size, V gene, J gene, CDR3 DNA, CDR3 protein. The D gene is left open where the match is weak. Size values are once, few and many counts, or a class for expanded clones, and some rows have none.

>TRBD1|NA|TRBV19|TRBJ1-1
TGTGCCAGTAGGATACAGGGGGCCGGGAATGAAGCTTTCTTT
CASRIQGAGNEAFF
>NA|once|TRBV5-1|TRBJ2-7
TGCGCCAGCAGCGGGCCGGGTCCTTACTACGAGCAGTACTTC
CASSGPGPYYEQYF
>TRBD2|NA|TRBV5-1|TRBJ2-7
TGCGCCAGCAGCCTGTCGACTAGCGGGATAGGTAGAAATCGCTACGAGCAGTACTTC
CASSLSTSGIGRNRYEQYF
>TRBD1|NA|TRBV5-1|TRBJ2-7
TGCGCCAGCAGCTTGGGGACAGGGGTTTTCGACGAGCAGTACTTC
CASSLGTGVFDEQYF
>TRBD1|NA|TRBV6-2/TRBV6-3|TRBJ1-5
TGTGCCAGCAGTTACGAATCTGACAGGGGTGGAAATCAGCCCCAGCATTTT
CASSYESDRGGNQPQHF
>NA|NA|TRBV7-9|TRBJ2-7
TGTGCCAGCAGCTTAAGGGGGGAGCAGTACTTC
CASSLRGEQYF
>NA|once|TRBV30|TRBJ2-3
TGTGCCTGGAGCTTATCCACAGATACGCAGTATTTT
CAWSLSTDTQYF
>NA|NA|TRBV10-1|TRBJ1-1
TGCGCCAGCAGTCCCGGGACCGAACCGAACACTGAAGCTTTCTTT
CASSPGTEPNTEAFF
>NA|NA|TRBV15|TRBJ2-5
TGTGCCACCAGCAGAGATCGCGCGACTAGACAGGAGACCCAGTACTTC
CATSRDRATRQETQYF
>NA|NA|TRBV5-8|TRBJ1-5
TGTGCCAGCATCCTACTAAGGGGACAGCCCCAGCATTTT
CASILLRGQPQHF
>TRBD2|NA|TRBV29-1|TRBJ2-1
TGCAGCGGGGGGACTAGCGGACTTAATGAGCAGTTCTTC
CSGGTSGLNEQFF
>NA|NA|TRBV3-1/TRBV3-2|TRBJ1-1
TGTGCCAGCAGCCAAGATTTAGGGTGGCGCACTGAAGCTTTCTTT
CASSQDLGWRTEAFF
>NA|NA|TRBV6-5|TRBJ1-2
TGTGCCAGCAGTCCCGGACAGACGTTATATGGCTACACCTTC
CASSPGQTLYGYTF
>NA|NA|TRBV28|TRBJ1-1
TGTGCCAGCAGCCCCGGGGAATCTCTGAACACTGAAGCTTTCTTT
CASSPGESLNTEAFF
>TRBD1|NA|TRBV28|TRBJ1-2
TGTGCCAGCAGTTTCCCCACAGGGGCCATTTATGGCTACACCTTC
CASSFPTGAIYGYTF
>NA|NA|TRBV21-1|TRBJ2-2
TGTGCCAGCAGCAAGAAGGGATACACCGGGGAGCTGTTTTTT
CASSKKGYTGELFF
>NA|NA|TRBV2|TRBJ2-3
TGTGCCAGCACCGAGGGTATTAGCACAGATACGCAGTATTTT
CASTEGISTDTQYF